This T cell receptor beta chain was observed in a study of response to subunit inactivated influenza vaccine. A single record per CDR3 protein comes from TCRdb applying MiXCR to the RT-PCR reads. The sample has about 540,000 distinct CDR3 sequences; roughly a quarter are singletons. Germline CDR1 DFQATT, CDR2 SNEGSKA (reference sequence). The ends lost 3 bases at V and 8 bases at J; junction bases unmatched: 13. CDR3 length: 18 amino acids. The sample was also reused in another study, on T cells expressing NK-cell markers. That source reports: With UMIs, 5'RACE template switching was used to make TCR beta cDNA. It was sorted CD3+CD56-NKG2C+, CD3+CD56+NKG2C- and CD3+CD56+NKG2C+ T cells that provided the TCR beta repertoires. HCMV seropositivity characterized most of the eight sequenced donors, and seronegativity one. Each of a handful of donors carried dominant NKG2C+ clonotypes accounting for about 1.0-8% of CD8+ T cells. Several donors showed these clonotypes also leading the CD3+CD56-NKG2C+ fraction.

The sample here was CD4+ T cells sorted from PBMCs, taken about 13 days after vaccination. The V call is TRBV20-1, the J call TRBJ2-1, with 16 bases identical to TRBD2. This TCR was recovered from a man in his fifties or sixties who received an inactivated influenza vaccine. CDR3 in DNA: TGCAGTGCTAGTACTCCCACGCCCGGGACTAGCGGGAGGGATGAGCAGTTCTTC. Translating gives CSASTPTPGTSGRDEQFF.